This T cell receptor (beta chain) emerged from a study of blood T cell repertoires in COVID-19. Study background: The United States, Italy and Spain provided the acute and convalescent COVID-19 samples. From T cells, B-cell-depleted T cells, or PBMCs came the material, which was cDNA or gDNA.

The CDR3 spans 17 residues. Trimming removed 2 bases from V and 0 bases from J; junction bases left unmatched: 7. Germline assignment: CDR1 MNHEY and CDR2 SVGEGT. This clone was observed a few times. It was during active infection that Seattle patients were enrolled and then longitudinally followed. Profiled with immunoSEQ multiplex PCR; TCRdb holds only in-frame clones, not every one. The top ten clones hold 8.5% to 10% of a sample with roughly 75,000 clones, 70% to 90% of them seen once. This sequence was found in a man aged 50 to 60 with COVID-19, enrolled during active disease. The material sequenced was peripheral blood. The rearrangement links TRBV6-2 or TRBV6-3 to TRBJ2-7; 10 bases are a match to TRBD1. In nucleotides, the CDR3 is TGTGCCAGCAGTTACGAGACAGGGGGCACTTACTCCTACGAGCAGTACTTC. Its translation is CASSYETGGTYSYEQYF.